This entry lists 2 T cell receptor beta chains sequenced from one sample in a study of CD8+ T cells in alopecia areata. cDNA serving as the sequencing template came from extracted, reverse transcribed RNA. Clones were sequenced by immunoSEQ multiplex PCR, and TCRdb holds only the in-frame ones, with some missing. This repertoire holds around 300,000 clones, and none appear only once. A sort of pooled cutaneous lymph node cells used CD4, CD8alpha, NKG2D, NKG2ACE and other stains. Sequencing input: CD4+ T cells sorted from a lymph node. These receptors all stem from a C3H/HeJ mouse with alopecia areata. Strain haplotype at MHC: H2-k.

As to this clone: The listed genes are named as in mouse. The CDR3 bases that were read are TGTGCCAGCAGCCGGGACAGGGCCCCAAACACA. Translation: CASSRDRAPNT. The full CDR3 reads CASSRDRAPNTEVFF. The rearrangement links TRBV13-1 to TRBJ1-1, with 9 nucleotides matching TRBD1. Read sequence stops 4 residues before the CDR3 end, and the germline J gene provides the missing end. The CDR3 sequence is 15 residues long. The ends lost 5 bases at V and 0 bases at J; junction bases unmatched: 5. Germline V CDR1 and CDR2: NSHNY, SYGAGN.

Remarks on this clone: The gene names given are mouse names. The missing CDR3 end, 4 residues past where the read stops, is filled in from the germline J gene. The chain recombines TRBV19 with TRBJ2-7; 10 bases fit TRBD1. This CDR3 comprises 15 residues. Germline CDR1 reads FNHDT; CDR2 reads SITEND (reference sequence). The CDR3 sequence is CASSSGTGVMNEQYF. The sequenced CDR3 bases are TGTGCCAGCAGTTCCGGGACAGGGGTGATGAAT.